Below, one T cell receptor beta chain is given with its context. CD45RO-negative, CCR7-selected cells formed the naive CD8 fraction, which excluded terminally differentiated effector memory CD45RA+ cells. The J segment lost 5 bases and the V segment lost 1 base, leaving 13 bases of the junction unmatched. CDR3 size: 18 residues. The data were taken from a study of shared clonotypes between healthy human individuals. Sequencing used immunoSEQ multiplex PCR; TCRdb keeps in-frame clones, though not all of them. Among almost 700,000 clones, roughly nine tenths were seen once, and the ten largest hold 24%.

The sample consisted of naive CD8+ T cells sorted from blood. This receptor was identified in a man aged 25-45 years in good health. V gene TRBV5-3 combines with J gene TRBJ2-3, with TRBD2 matching 10 bases. TRBV5-3 is marked as an open reading frame, function uncertain. CDR3 sequence reads: CARSLRPAGGPTGDTQYF. DNA for the CDR3: TGTGCCAGAAGCTTGAGACCAGCGGGAGGGCCTACCGGAGATACGCAGTATTTT.